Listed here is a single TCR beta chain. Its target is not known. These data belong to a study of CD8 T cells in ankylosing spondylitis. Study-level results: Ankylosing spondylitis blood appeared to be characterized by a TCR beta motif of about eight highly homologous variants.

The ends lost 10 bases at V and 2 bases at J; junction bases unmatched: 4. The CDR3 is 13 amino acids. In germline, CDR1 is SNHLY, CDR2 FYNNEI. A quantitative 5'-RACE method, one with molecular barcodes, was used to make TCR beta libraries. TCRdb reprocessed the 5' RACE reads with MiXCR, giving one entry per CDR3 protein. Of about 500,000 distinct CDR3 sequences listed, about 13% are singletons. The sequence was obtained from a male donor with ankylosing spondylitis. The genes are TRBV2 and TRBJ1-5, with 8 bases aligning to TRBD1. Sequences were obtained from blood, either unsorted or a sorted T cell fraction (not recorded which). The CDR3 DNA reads TGTGCCACCAGGGGGCGAGGCAATCAGCCCCAGCATTTT. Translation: CATRGRGNQPQHF.